This T cell receptor beta chain was documented in a study of cytomegalovirus exposure and HLA in healthy donors. Study conclusions and caveats: As a later analysis revealed, the rate of TCR association differed by HLA locus, with DRB1 most and HLA-C fewest. It is likely that the observed cluster of highly shared sequence variants was a sequencing artifact.

CDR1 and CDR2 from the germline V gene are MNHEY and SMNVEV (reference sequence). V was cut by 3 bases and J by 4 bases, with 13 bases left in between. There are 14 residues in the CDR3. On this clone itself: The antigen remains unidentified.

Primers: 60 Vbeta forward and 13 Jbeta reverse. Sequencing used immunoSEQ multiplex PCR; TCRdb keeps in-frame clones, though not all of them. The sample lists fewer than 250,000 clones, 78% occurring once. This chain connects TRBV27 to TRBJ2-7, with D possibly being TRBD1 (7 bases). The clonotype originates from a woman in her twenties or thirties in good health and CMV-seropositive. Input material: PBMCs. CDR3 sequence: CASSFAGQLYEQYF. The CDR3 DNA follows: TGTGCCAGCAGTTTCGCGGGACAGCTATACGAGCAGTACTTC.